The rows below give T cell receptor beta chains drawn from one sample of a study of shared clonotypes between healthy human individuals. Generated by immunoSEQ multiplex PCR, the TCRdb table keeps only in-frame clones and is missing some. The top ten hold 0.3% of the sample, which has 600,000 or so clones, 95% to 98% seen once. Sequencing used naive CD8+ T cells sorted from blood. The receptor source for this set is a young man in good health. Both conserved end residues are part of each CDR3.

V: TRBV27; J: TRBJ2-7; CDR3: CASSLGQGGEQYF
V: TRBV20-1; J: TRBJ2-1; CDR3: CSPPRAGEQFF
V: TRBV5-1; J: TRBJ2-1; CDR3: CASSLGQGYDEQFF
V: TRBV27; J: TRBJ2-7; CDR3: CASSLLGTSGSYEQYF
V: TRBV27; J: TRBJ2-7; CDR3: CASSLSGSYEQYF
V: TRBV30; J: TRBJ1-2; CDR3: CAWSVLTRETGLAYGYTF
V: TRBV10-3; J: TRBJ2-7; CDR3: CAISGKEREVSYEQYF
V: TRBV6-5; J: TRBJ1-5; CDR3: CASSSLLGPRGQPQHF
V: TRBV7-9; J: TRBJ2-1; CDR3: CASSLDGKSNEQFF
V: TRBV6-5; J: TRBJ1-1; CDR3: CASSYSWDSNTEAFF
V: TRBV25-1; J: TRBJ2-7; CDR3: CATSQGEQYF
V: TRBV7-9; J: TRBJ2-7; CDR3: CASSSHPLYEQYF
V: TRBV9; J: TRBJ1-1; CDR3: CASSGKEGLNTEAFF
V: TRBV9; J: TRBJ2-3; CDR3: CASSPSTDTQYF
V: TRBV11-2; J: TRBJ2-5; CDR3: CASSLVGTGGRETQYF
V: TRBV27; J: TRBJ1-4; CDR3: CASSLSSSQGLKDEKLFF
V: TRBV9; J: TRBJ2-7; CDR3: CASSGSGREGYEQYF
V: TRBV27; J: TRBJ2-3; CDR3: CASSPLGPSDTQYF
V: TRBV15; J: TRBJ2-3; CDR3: CATREPGRGSLDTQYF
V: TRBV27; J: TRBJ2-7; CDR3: CASSRKGQASYEQYF
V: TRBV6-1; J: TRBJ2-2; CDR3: CASSDWELFF
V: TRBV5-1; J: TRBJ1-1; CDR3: CASSLGRQGMNTEAFF
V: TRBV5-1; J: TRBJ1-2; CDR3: CASSLDITVYGYTF
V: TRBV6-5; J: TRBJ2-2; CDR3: CASSYSNTGELFF
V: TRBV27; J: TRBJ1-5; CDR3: CASSFTGTPIPSQHF
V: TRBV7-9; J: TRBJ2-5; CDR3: CASSFVRDIQETQYF
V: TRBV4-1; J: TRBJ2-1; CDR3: CASSQDQGFEQFF
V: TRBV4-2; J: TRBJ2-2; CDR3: CASSPGDPGELFF
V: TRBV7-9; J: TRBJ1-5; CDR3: CASSLGIGDQPQHF
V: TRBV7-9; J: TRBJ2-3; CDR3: CASSLVGQRVDTQYF
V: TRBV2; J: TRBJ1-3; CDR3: CASSERGTGYGNTIYF
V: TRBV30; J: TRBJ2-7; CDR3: CAWSVRREPPPPPYEQYF
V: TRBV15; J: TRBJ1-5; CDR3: CATTLTGPHQPQHF
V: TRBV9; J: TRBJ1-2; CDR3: CASSVDRGHDGYTF
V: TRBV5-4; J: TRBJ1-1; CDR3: CASSRRDGLNTEAFF